This T cell receptor (beta chain) stems from a study of blood T cells in healthy people across ages. The study's findings and limits: Age showed a roughly linear inverse relationship with TCR beta diversity per million T cells. Aged donors had fewer naive CD4+ cells and lower diversity than long-lived donors.

PCR was performed a second time for about 6 to 12 cycles using a sample-barcoded 5' primer and a J-beta primer mix. TCRdb reanalysed the 5' RACE reads using MiXCR and keeps one entry per CDR3 protein. In the table there are 1.8 million or so distinct CDR3 sequences, about 39% of which are singletons. For this clonotype: The antigen is unknown.

Healthy Caucasians from Russia aged about 6 to 95 served as donors. Per sample, no less than 5 micrograms of total RNA were extracted. The junction had 22 bases not matched to a gene; V was cut back by 5 bases and J by 13 bases. The CDR3 is 17 residues long. Germline V gives CDR1 SGHTA, CDR2 FQGNSA. The sample was blood. This clonotype was obtained from a human donor in good health. The chain links TRBV7-2 to TRBJ2-4; 8 positions match TRBD2. CDR3 sequence reads: CASSHDTGGESYNEQYF. CDR3 DNA: TGTGCCAGCAGCCACGACACCGGGGGGGAATCCTACAATGAGCAGTACTTC.